This T cell receptor (beta chain) was sequenced for a study of cytomegalovirus exposure and HLA in healthy donors. Findings and caveats of the study: A later analysis showed TCR association rates differing by HLA locus, peaking at DRB1 and lowest at HLA-C. It was shown in a later analysis that HLA-associated TCR beta chains were more clonally expanded than other, equally common chains. Cytomegalovirus association was assigned to approximately 160 TCR beta chains.

Donors were ostensibly healthy at sampling, although undocumented immune exposures were probable. A remark on this clone: Its antigen remains unknown.

The CDR3 has 12 amino acids. Germline CDR1 and CDR2: MNHEY and SVGAGI. The V end lost 5 bases, the J end lost 11 bases, and 15 bases lay between the germline ends. The PCR made use of 60 Vbeta and 13 Jbeta primers. Generated by immunoSEQ multiplex PCR, the TCRdb table keeps only in-frame clones and is missing some. The table includes under 200,000 clones, more than 60% detected once. The sequence was collected from a male donor in good health and CMV-seronegative. The rearrangement uses TRBV6-5 and TRBJ1-1, with D possibly TRBD1 on 6 matching bases. Sample: PBMCs. The CDR3 here is CASSGDRSPAFF. The CDR3 region has the DNA TGTGCCAGCAGTGGTGACAGGTCACCCGCTTTCTTT.